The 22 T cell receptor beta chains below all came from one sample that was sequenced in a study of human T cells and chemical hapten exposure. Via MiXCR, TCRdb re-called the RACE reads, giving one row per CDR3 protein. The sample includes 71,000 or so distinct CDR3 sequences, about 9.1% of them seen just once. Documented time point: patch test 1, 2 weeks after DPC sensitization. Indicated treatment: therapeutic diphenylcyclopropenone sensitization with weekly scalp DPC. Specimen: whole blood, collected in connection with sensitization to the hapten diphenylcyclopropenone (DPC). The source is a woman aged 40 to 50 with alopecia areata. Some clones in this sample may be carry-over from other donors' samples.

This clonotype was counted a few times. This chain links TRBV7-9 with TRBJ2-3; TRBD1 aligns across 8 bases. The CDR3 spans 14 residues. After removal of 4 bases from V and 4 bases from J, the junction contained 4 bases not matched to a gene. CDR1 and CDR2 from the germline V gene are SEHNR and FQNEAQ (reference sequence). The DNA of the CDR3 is TGTGCCAGCAGCTGGACAGGGAAGCCAGATACGCAGTATTTT. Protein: CASSWTGKPDTQYF.

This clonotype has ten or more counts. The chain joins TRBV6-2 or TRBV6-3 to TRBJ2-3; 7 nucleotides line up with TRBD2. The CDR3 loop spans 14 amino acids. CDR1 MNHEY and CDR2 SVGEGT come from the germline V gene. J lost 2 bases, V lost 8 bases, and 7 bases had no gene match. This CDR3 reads CASGGRAPTDTQYF. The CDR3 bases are TGTGCCAGCGGCGGGAGAGCCCCCACAGATACGCAGTATTTT.

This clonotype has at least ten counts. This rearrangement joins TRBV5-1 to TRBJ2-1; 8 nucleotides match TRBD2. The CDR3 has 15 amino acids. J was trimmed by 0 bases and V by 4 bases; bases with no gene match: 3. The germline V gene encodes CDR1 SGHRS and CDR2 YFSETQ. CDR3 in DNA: TGCGCCAGCAGCACCAGCGGGAGCTCCTACAATGAGCAGTTCTTC. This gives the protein CASSTSGSSYNEQFF. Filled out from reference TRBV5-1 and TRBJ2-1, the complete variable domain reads KAGVTQTPRYLIKTRGQQVTLSCSPISGHRSVSWYQQTPGQGLQFLFEYFSETQRNKGNFPGRFSGRQFSNSRSEMNVSTLELGDSALYLCASSTSGSSYNEQFFGPGTRLTVL.

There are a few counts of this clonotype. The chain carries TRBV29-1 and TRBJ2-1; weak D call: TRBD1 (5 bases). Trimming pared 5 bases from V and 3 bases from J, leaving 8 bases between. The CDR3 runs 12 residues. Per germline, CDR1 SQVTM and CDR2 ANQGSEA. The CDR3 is CSVSGNYNEQFF. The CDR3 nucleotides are TGCAGCGTTTCAGGGAACTACAATGAGCAGTTCTTC.

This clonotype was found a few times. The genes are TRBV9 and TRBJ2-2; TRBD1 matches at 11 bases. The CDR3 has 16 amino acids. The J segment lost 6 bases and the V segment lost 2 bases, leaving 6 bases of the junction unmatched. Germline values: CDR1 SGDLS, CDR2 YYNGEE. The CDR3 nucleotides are TGTGCCAGCAGCGTGATCCGGGACAGGGGGTCCGGGGAGCTGTTTTTT. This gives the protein CASSVIRDRGSGELFF.

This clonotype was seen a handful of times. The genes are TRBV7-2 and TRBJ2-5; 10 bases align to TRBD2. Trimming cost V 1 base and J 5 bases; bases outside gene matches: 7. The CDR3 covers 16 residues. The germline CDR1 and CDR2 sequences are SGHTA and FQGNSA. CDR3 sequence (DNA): TGTGCCAGCAGCTTAGTAGCGGGGGGCAGGGCGGAGACCCAGTACTTC. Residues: CASSLVAGGRAETQYF. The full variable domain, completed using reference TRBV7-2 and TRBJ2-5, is GAGVSQSPSNKVTEKGKDVELRCDPISGHTALYWYRQSLGQGLEFLIYFQGNSAPDKSGLPSDRFSAERTGGSVSTLTIQRTQQEDSAVYLCASSLVAGGRAETQYFGPGTRLLVL.

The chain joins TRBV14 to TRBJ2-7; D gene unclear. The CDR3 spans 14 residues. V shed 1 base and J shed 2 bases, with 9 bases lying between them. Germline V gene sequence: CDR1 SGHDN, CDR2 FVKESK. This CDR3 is CASSQGRGTYEQYF. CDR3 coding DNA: TGTGCCAGCAGCCAAGGTCGAGGTACCTACGAGCAGTACTTC.

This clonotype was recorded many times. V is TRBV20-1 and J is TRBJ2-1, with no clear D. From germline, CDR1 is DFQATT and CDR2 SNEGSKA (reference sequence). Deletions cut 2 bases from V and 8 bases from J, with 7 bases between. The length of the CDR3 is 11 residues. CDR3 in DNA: TGCAGTGCTAGACACGAGTATGAGCAGTTCTTC. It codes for CSARHEYEQFF.

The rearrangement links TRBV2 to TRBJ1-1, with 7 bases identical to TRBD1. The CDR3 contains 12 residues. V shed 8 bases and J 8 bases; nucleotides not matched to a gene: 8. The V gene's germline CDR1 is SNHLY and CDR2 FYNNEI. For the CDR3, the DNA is TGTGCCAGCGCCGGGACAGCCCAGGAAGCTTTCTTT. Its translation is CASAGTAQEAFF.

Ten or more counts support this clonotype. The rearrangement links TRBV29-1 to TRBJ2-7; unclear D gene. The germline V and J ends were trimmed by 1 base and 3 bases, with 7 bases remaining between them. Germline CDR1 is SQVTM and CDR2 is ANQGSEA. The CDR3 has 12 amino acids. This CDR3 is CSVEGVGYEQYF. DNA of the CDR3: TGCAGCGTTGAAGGTGTAGGCTACGAGCAGTACTTC.

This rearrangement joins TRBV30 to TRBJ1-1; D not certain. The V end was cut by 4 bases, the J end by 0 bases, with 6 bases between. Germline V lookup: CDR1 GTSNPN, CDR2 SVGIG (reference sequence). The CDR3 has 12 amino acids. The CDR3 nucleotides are TGTGCCTGGACAGTTATGAACACTGAAGCTTTCTTT. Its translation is CAWTVMNTEAFF.

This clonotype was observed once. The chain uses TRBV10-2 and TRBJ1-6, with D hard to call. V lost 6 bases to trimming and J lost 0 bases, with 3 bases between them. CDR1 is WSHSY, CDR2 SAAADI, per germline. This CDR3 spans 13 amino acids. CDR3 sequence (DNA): TGCGCCAGCAGGGACTCCTATAATTCACCCCTCCACTTT. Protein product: CASRDSYNSPLHF.

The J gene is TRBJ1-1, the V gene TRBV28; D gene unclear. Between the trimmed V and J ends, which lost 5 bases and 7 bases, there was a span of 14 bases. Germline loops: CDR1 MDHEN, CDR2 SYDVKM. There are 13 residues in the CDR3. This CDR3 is CASSPSLVYEAFF. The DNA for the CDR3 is TGTGCCAGCAGTCCCAGTCTGGTATATGAAGCTTTCTTT.

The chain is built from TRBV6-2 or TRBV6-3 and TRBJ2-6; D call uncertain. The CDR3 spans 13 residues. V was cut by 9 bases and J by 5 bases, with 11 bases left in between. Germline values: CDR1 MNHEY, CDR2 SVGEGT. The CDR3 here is CASRTNRANVLTF. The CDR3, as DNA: TGTGCCAGTCGGACGAATAGGGCCAACGTCCTGACTTTC.

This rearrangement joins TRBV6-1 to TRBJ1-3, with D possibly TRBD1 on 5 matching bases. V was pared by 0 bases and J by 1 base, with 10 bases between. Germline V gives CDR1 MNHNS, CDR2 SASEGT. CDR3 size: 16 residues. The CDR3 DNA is TGTGCCAGCAGTGAAGCAAGGACATCGTCTGGAAACACCATATATTTT. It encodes CASSEARTSSGNTIYF.

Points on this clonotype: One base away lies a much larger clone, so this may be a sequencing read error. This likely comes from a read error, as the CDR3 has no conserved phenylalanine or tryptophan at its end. The CDR3 is CSVETAANYGYTS. The CDR3 coding sequence is TGCAGCGTTGAAACAGCAGCTAACTATGGCTACACCTCC. This chain joins TRBV29-1 and TRBJ1-2; D gene ambiguous. The germline V gene encodes CDR1 SQVTM and CDR2 ANQGSEA. The length of the CDR3 is 13 residues. V shed 2 bases and J shed 0 bases, with 7 bases lying between them.

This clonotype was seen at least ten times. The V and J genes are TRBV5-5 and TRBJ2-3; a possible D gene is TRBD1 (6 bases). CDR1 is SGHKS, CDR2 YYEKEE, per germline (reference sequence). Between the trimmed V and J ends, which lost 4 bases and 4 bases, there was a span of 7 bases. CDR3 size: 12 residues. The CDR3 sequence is CASSEGADTQYF. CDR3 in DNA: TGTGCCAGCAGCGAGGGGGCAGATACGCAGTATTTT.

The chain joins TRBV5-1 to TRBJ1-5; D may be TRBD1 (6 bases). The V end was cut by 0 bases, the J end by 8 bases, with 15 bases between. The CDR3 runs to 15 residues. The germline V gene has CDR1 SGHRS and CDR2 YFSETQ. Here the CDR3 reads CASSLGAGAGEPQHF. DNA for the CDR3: TGCGCCAGCAGCTTGGGCGCAGGGGCGGGGGAGCCCCAGCATTTT.

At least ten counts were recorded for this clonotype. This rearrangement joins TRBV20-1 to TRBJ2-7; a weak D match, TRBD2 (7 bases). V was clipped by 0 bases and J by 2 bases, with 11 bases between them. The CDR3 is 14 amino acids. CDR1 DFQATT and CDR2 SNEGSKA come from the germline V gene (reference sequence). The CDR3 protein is CSAREARGPYEQYF. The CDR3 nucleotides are TGCAGTGCTAGAGAGGCGCGGGGGCCCTACGAGCAGTACTTC.

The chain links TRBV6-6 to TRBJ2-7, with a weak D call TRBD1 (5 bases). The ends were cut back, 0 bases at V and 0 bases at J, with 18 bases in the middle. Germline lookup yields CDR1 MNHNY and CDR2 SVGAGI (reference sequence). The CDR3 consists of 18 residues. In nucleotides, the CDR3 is TGTGCCAGCAGTTACTCATATGGCAGGGATAAATTCTCCTACGAGCAGTACTTC. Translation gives CASSYSYGRDKFSYEQYF.

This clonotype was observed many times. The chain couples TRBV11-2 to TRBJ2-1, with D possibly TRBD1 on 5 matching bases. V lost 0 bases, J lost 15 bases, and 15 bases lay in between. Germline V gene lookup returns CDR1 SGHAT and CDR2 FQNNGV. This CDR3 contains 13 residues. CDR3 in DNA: TGTGCCAGCAGCTTAGACGGACCAAAGGGGCTGTTCTTC. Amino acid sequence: CASSLDGPKGLFF.

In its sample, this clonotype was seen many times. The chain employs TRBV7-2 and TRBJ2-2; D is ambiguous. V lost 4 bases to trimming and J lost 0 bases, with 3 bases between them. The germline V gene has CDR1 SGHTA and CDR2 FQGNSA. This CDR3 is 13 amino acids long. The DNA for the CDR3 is TGTGCCAGCAGCTCCCCGAACACCGGGGAGCTGTTTTTT. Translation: CASSSPNTGELFF.